This TCR beta chain was found in a study of T cells in women clearing cervical HPV infection. Study information: Case blood was drawn when the lesion was first found; control blood after infection became undetectable.

On this clone itself: The read finishes 3 residues shy of the CDR3 end, and the germline J gene is used to complete it.

Clones were read by immunoSEQ multiplex PCR, and TCRdb kept only the in-frame ones, dropping some. The sample has about 20,000 clones. The length of the CDR3 is 12 residues. Germline-derived CDR1 and CDR2 are DFQATT and SNEGSKA (reference sequence). Germline trimming cut 5 bases from V and 5 bases from J; bases unmatched to any gene: 3. The TCR originated in a woman between 18 and 75 years old with a cervical HPV16 infection that either progressed to CIN3+ or cleared (not recorded which). The gene calls are TRBV20-1 and TRBJ2-1; TRBD1 matches at 7 bases. Material for sequencing was blood buffy coat. CDR3 sequence reads: CSALDRDNEQFF. The sequenced part of the CDR3 DNA is TGCAGTGCTCTAGACAGGGACAATGAG.